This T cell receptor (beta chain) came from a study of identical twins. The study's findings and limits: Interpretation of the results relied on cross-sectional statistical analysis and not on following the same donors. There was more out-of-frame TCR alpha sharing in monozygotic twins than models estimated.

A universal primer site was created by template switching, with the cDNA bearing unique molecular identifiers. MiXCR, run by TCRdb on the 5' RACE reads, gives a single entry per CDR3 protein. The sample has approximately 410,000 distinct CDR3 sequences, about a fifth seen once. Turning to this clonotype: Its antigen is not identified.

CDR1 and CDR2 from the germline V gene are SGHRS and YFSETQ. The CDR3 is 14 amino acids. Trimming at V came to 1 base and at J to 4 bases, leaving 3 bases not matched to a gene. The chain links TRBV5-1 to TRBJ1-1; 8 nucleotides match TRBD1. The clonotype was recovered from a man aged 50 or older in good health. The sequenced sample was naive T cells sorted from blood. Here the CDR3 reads CASSLRQGRTEAFF. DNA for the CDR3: TGCGCCAGCAGCTTGCGACAGGGGCGCACTGAAGCTTTCTTT.